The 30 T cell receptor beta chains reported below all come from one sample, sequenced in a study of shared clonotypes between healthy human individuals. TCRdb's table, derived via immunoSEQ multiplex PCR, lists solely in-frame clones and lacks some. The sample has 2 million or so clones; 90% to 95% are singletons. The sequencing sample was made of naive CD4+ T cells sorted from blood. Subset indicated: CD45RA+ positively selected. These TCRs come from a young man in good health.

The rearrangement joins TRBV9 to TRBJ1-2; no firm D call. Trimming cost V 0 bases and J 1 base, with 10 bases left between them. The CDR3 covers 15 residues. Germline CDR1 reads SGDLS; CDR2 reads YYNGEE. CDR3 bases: TGTGCCAGCAGCGTAGCGAGCGAGAATAACTATGGCTACACCTTC. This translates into CASSVASENNYGYTF.

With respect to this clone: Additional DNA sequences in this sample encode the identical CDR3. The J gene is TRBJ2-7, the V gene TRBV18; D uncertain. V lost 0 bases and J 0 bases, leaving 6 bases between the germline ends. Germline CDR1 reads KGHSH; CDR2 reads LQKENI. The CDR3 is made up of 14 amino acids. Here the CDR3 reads CASSPPSNSYEQYF. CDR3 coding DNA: TGTGCCAGCTCACCACCGTCAAACTCCTACGAGCAGTACTTC. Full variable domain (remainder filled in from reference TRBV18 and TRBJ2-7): NAGVMQNPRHLVRRRGQEARLRCSPMKGHSHVYWYRQLPEEGLKFMVYLQKENIIDESGMPKERFSAEFPKEGPSILRIQQVVRGDSAAYFCASSPPSNSYEQYFGPGTRLTVT.

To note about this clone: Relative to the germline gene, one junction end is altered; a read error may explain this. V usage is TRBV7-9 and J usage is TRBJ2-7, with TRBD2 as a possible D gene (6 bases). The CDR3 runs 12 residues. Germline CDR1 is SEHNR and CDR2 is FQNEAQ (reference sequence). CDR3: CASSLAAGLAFF. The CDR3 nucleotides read TGTGCCAGCAGCTTAGCGGCGGGGCTAGCTTTCTTC.

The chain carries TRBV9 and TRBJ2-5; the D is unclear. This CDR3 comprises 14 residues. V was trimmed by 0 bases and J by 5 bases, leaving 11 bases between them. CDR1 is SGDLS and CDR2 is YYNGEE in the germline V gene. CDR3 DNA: TGTGCCAGCAGCGTAGGCGGTGCGGTGGAGACCCAGTACTTC. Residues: CASSVGGAVETQYF.

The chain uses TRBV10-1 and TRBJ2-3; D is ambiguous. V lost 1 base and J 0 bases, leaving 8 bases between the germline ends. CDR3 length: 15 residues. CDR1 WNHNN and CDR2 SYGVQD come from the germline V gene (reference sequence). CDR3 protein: CASSEYRTSTDTQYF. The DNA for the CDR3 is TGCGCCAGCAGTGAGTACAGAACTAGCACAGATACGCAGTATTTT.

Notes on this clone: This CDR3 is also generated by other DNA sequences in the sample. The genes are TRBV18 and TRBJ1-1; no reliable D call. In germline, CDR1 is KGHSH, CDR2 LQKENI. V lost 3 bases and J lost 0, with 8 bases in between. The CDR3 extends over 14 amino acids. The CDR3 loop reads CASSPPSLNTEAFF. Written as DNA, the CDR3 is TGTGCCAGCTCACCTCCAAGTCTGAACACTGAAGCTTTCTTT.

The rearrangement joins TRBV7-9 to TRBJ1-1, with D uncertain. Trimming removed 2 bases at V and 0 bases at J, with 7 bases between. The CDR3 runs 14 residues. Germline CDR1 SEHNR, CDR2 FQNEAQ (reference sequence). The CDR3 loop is CASSLTQVNTEAFF. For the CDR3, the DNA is TGTGCCAGCAGCTTAACGCAGGTGAACACTGAAGCTTTCTTT.

In nucleotides, the CDR3 is TGTGCCAGCAGCTTACTTCCTTCGGAGCAGTTCTTC. It translates to CASSLLPSEQFF. The chain uses TRBV13 and TRBJ2-1, with unresolved D. V lost 2 bases, J lost 10 bases, and 9 bases lay in between. CDR1 PRHDT and CDR2 FYEKMQ come from the germline V gene (reference sequence). The CDR3 extends over 12 amino acids.

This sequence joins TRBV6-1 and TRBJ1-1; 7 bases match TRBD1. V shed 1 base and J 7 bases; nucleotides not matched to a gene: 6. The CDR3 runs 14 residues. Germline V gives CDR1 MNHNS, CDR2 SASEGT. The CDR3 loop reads CASSEVWGTDEAFF. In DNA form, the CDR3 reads TGTGCCAGCAGTGAAGTTTGGGGGACAGATGAAGCTTTCTTT.

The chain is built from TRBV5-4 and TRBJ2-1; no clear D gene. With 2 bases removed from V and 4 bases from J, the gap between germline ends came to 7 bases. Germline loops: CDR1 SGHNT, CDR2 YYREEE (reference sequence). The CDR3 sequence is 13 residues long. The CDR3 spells CASSLRLYNEQFF. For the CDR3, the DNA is TGTGCCAGCAGCTTACGGCTGTACAATGAGCAGTTCTTC.

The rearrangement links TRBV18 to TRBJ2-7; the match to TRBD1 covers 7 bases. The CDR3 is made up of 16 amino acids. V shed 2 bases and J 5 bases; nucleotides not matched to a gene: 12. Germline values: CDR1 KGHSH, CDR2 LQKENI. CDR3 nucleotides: TGTGCCAGCTCACCAATAGGGCAGGGGGTCGTCAACGAGCAGTACTTC. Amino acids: CASSPIGQGVVNEQYF.

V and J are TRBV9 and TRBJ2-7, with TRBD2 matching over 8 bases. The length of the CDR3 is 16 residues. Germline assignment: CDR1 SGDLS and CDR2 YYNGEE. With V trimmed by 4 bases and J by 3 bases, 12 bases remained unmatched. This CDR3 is CASSPAPSGGRYEQYF. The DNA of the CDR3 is TGTGCCAGCAGCCCTGCCCCCAGCGGGGGTCGCTACGAGCAGTACTTC. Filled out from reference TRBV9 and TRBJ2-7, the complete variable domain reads DSGVTQTPKHLITATGQRVTLRCSPRSGDLSVYWYQQSLDQGLQFLIQYYNGEERAKGNILERFSAQQFPDLHSELNLSSLELGDSALYFCASSPAPSGGRYEQYFGPGTRLTVT.

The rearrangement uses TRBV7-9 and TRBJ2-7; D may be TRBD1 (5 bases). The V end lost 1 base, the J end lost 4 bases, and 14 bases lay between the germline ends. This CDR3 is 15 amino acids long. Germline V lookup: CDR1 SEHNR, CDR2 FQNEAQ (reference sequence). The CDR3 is CASSLVSNAGYEQYF. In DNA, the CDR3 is TGTGCCAGCAGCTTAGTTTCCAACGCAGGGTACGAGCAGTACTTC.

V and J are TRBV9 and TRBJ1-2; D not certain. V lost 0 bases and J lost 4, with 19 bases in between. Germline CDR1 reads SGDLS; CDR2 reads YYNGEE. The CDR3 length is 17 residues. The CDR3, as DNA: TGTGCCAGCAGCGTAGGGTATTTCGGACTCCCCCTCTATGGCTACACCTTC. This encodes CASSVGYFGLPLYGYTF.

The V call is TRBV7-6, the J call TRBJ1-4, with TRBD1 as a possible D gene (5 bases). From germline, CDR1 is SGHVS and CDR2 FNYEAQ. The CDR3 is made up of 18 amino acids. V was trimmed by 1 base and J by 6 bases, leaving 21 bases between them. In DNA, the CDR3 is TGTGCCAGCAGCTTAGGGCAGGGAGGAGACGGATTTTATGAAAAACTGTTTTTT. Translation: CASSLGQGGDGFYEKLFF.

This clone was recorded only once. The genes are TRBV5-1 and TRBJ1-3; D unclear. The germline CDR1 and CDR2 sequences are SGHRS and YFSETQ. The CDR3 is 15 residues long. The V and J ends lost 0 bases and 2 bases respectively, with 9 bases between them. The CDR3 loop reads CASSLGENPGNTIYF. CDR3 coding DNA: TGCGCCAGCAGCTTGGGTGAGAATCCTGGAAACACCATATATTTT.

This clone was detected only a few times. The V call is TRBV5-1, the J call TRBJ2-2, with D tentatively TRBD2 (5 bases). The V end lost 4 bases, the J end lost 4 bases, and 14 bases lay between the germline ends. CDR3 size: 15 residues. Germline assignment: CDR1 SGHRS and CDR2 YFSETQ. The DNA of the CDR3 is TGCGCCAGCAGCCCGGGATCCCAGTCCACCGGGGAGCTGTTTTTT. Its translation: CASSPGSQSTGELFF.

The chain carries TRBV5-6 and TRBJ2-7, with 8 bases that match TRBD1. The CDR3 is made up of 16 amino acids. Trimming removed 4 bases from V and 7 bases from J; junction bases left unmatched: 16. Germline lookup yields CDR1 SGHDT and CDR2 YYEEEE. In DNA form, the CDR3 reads TGTGCCAGCAGCACCCCCACGGGACAGGTCTCGGGAGAGCAGTACTTC. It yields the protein CASSTPTGQVSGEQYF.

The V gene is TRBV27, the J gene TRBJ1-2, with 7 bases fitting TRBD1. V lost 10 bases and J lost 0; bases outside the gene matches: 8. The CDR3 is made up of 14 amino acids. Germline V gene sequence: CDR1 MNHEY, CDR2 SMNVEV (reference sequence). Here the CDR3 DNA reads TGTGCCACCCTAACAGGGGCGGCTAACTATGGCTACACCTTC. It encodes CATLTGAANYGYTF.

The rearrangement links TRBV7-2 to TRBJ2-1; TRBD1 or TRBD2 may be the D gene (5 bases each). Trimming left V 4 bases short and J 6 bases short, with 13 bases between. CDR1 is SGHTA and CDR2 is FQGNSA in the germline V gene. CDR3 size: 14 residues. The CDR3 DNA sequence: TGTGCCAGCAGCTCACGGGACCACCCCAATGAGCAGTTCTTC. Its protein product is CASSSRDHPNEQFF.

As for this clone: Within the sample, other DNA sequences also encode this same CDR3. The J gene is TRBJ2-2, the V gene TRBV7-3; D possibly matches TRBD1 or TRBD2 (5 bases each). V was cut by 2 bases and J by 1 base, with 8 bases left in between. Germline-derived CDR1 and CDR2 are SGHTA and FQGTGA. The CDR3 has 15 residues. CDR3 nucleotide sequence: TGTGCCAGCAGCTTATCTGGGGGGAACACCGGGGAGCTGTTTTTT. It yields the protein CASSLSGGNTGELFF.

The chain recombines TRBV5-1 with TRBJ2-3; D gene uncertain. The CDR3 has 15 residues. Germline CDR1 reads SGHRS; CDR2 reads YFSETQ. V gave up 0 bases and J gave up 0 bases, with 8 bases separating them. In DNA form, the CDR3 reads TGCGCCAGCAGCTTGGCTGGTGAGAGCACAGATACGCAGTATTTT. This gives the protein CASSLAGESTDTQYF. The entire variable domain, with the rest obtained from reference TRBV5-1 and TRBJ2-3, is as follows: KAGVTQTPRYLIKTRGQQVTLSCSPISGHRSVSWYQQTPGQGLQFLFEYFSETQRNKGNFPGRFSGRQFSNSRSEMNVSTLELGDSALYLCASSLAGESTDTQYFGPGTRLTVL.

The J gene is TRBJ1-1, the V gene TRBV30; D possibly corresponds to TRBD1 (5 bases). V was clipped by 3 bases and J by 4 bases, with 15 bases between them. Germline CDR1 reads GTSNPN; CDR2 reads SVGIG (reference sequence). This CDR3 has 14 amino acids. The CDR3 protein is CAWRFQGAGTEAFF. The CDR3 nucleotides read TGTGCCTGGAGGTTTCAGGGTGCGGGCACTGAAGCTTTCTTT.

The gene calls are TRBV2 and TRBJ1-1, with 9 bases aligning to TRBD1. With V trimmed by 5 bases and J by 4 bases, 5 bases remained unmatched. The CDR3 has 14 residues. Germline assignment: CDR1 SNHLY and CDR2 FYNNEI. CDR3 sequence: CASSITGGLTEAFF. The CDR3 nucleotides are TGTGCCAGCAGTATCACAGGGGGCCTCACTGAAGCTTTCTTT.

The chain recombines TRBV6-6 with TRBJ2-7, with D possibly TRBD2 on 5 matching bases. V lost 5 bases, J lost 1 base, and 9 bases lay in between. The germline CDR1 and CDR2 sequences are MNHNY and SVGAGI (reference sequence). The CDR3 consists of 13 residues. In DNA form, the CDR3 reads TGTGCCAGCAGTCAGCGGTTATCCTACGAGCAGTACTTC. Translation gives CASSQRLSYEQYF.

CDR3 sequence: CASSLVVGDYEQYF. In nucleotides, the CDR3 is TGTGCCAGCAGCTTGGTCGTGGGGGACTACGAGCAGTACTTC. V gene TRBV5-6 combines with J gene TRBJ2-7, with D perhaps TRBD1 or TRBD2 (5 bases each). Germline CDR1 is SGHDT and CDR2 is YYEEEE. The CDR3 extends over 14 amino acids. V dropped 0 bases and J dropped 3 bases, with 10 bases sitting between them.

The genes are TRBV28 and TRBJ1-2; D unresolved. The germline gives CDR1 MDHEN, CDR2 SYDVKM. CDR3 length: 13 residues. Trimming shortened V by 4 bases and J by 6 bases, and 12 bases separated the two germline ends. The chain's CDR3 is CASSWGGGNGYTF. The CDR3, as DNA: TGTGCCAGCAGTTGGGGAGGAGGGAATGGCTACACCTTC.

CDR3 residues: CASSLETGLGGYTF. Here the CDR3 DNA reads TGTGCCAGCAGCTTAGAGACAGGGCTAGGAGGCTACACCTTC. The V gene is TRBV11-2, the J gene TRBJ1-2; 7 nucleotides align to TRBD1. The germline CDR1 and CDR2 sequences are SGHAT and FQNNGV. The CDR3 runs 14 residues. The J segment lost 8 bases and the V segment lost 0 bases, leaving 6 bases of the junction unmatched.

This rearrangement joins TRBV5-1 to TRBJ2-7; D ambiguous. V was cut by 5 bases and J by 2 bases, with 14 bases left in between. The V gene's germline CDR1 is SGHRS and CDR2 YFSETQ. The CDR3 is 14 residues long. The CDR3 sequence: CASSLYPQAYEQYF. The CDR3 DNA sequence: TGCGCCAGCAGTCTCTATCCCCAAGCCTACGAGCAGTACTTC.

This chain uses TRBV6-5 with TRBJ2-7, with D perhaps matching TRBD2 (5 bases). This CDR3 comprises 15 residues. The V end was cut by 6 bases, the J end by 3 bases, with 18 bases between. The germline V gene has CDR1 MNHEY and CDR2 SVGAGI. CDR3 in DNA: TGTGCCAGCAGGCCTCCCTGGTCGGGAAACTACGAGCAGTACTTC. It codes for CASRPPWSGNYEQYF.